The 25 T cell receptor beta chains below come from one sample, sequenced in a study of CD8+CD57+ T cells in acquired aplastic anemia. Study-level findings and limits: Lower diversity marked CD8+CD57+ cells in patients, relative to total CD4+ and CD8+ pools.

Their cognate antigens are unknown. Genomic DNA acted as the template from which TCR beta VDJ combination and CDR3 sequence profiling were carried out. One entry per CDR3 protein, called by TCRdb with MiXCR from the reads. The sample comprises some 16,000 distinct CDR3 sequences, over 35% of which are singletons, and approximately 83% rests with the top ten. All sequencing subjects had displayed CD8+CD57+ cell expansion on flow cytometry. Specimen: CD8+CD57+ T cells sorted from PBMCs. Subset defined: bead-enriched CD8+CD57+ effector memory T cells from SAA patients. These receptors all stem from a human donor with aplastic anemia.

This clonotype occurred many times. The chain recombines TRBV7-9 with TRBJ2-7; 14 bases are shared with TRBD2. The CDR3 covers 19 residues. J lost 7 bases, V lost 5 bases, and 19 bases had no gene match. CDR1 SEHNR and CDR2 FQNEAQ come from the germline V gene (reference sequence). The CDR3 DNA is TGTGCCAGCAGCCGACACGGGACTAGCGGGGGCCCGGTACTGTGGGAGCAGTACTTC. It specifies CASSRHGTSGGPVLWEQYF.

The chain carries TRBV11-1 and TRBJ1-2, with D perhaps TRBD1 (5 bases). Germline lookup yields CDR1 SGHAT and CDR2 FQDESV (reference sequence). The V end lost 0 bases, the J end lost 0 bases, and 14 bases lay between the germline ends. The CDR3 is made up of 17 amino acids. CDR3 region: CASSLAVFIRANYGYTF. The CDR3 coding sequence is TGTGCCAGCAGCTTAGCGGTTTTTATCAGGGCTAACTATGGCTACACCTTC.

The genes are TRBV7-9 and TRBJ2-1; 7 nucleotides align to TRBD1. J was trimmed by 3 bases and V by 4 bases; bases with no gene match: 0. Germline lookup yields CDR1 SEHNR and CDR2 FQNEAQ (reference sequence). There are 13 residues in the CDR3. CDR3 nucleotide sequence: TGTGCCAGCAGCTGGGACAGCTACAATGAGCAGTTCTTC. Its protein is CASSWDSYNEQFF.

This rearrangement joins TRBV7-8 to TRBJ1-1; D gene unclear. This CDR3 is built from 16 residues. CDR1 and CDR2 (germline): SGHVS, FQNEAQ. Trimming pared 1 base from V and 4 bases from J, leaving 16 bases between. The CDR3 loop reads CASSLEPGYRSTEAFF. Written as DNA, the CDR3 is TGTGCCAGCAGCTTAGAGCCGGGGTATCGTAGCACTGAAGCTTTCTTT. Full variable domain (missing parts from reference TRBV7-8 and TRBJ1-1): GAGVSQSPRYKVAKRGQDVALRCDPISGHVSLFWYQQALGQGPEFLTYFQNEAQLDKSGLPSDRFFAERPEGSVSTLKIQRTQQEDSAVYLCASSLEPGYRSTEAFFGQGTRLTVV.

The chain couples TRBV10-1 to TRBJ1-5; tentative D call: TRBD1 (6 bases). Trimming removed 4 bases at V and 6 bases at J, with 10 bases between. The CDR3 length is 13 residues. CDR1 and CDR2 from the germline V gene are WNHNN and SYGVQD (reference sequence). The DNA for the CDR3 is TGCGCCAGCAGTGGGGGGCTCGGTCAGCCCCAGCATTTT. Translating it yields CASSGGLGQPQHF.

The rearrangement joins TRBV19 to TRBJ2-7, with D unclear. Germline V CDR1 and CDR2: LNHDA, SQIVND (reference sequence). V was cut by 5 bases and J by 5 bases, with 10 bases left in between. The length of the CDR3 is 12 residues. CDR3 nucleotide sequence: TGTGCCAGTAGTTCTAGGATGCACGAGCAGTACTTC. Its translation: CASSSRMHEQYF.

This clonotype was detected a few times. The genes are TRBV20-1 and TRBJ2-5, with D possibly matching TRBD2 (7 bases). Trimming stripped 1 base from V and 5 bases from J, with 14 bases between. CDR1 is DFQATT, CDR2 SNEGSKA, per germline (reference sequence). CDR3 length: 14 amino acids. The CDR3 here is CSARGGGEGETQYF. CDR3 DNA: TGCAGTGCTAGAGGAGGGGGGGAGGGTGAGACCCAGTACTTC.

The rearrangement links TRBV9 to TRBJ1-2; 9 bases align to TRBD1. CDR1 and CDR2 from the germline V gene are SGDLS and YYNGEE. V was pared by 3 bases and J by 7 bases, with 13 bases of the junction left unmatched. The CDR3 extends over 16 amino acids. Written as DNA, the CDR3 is TGTGCCAGCAGCGCAGGACAGGGGATCGCCGGGGCTGGCTACACCTTC. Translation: CASSAGQGIAGAGYTF.

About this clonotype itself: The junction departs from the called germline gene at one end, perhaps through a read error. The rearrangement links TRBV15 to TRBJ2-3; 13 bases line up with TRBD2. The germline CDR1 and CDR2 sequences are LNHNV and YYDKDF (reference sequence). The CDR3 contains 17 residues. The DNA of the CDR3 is TGTGCCACCGGCAGCGGGGGACTAGCGGGGACCGGAGATACGCAGTATTTT. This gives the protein CATGSGGLAGTGDTQYF.

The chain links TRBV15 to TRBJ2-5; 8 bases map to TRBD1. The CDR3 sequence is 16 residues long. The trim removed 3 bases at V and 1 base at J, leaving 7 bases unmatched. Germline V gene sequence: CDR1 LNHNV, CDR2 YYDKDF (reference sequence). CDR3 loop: CATSSPRGRIQETQYF. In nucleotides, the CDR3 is TGTGCCACCAGCAGCCCCAGGGGGCGCATCCAAGAGACCCAGTACTTC.

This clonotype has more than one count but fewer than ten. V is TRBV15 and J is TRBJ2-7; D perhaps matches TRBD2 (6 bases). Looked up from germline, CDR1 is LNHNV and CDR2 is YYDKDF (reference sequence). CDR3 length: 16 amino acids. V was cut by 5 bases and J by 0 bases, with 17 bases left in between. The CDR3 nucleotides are TGTGCCACCAGCGTCAGCCCGGGAGCCGTCTCCTACGAGCAGTACTTC. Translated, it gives CATSVSPGAVSYEQYF. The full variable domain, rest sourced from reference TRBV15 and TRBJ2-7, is DAMVIQNPRYQVTQFGKPVTLSCSQTLNHNVMYWYQQKSSQAPKLLFHYYDKDFNNEADTPDNFQSRRPNTSFCFLDIRSPGLGDTAMYLCATSVSPGAVSYEQYFGPGTRLTVT.

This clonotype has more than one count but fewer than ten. The CDR3 DNA reads TGTGCCAGCAGCGGGGGAGCAACAGATACGCAGTATTTT. Translating it yields CASSGGATDTQYF. This chain joins TRBV9 and TRBJ2-3, with D tentatively TRBD2 (5 bases). CDR1 and CDR2 (germline): SGDLS, YYNGEE. With 3 bases removed from V and 3 bases from J, the gap between germline ends came to 8 bases. CDR3 length equals 13 residues.

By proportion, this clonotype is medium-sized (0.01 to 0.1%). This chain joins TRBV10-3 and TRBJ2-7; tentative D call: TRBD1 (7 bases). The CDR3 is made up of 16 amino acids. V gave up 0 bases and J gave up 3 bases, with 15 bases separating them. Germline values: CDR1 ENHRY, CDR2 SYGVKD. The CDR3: CAISESRDREGYEQYF. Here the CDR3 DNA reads TGTGCCATCAGTGAGTCGCGGGACAGAGAAGGCTACGAGCAGTACTTC.

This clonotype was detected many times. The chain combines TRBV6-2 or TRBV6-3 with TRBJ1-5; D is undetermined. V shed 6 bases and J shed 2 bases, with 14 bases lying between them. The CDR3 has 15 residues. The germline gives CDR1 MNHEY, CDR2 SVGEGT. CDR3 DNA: TGTGCCAGCAGCGGGAGAGATTTTGGCAATCAGCCCCAGCATTTT. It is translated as CASSGRDFGNQPQHF.

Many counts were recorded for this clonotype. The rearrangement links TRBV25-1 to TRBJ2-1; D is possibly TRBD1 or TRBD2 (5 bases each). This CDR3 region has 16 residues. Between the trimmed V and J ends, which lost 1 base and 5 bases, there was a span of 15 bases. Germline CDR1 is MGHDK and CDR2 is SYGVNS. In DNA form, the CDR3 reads TGTGCCAGCAGTGAATCAGGTCGCTGGGGGAACAATGAGCAGTTCTTC. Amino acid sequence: CASSESGRWGNNEQFF. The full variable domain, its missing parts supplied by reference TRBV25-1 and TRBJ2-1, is EADIYQTPRYLVIGTGKKITLECSQTMGHDKMYWYQQDPGMELHLIHYSYGVNSTEKGDLSSESTVSRIRTEHFPLTLESARPSHTSQYLCASSESGRWGNNEQFFGPGTRLTVL.

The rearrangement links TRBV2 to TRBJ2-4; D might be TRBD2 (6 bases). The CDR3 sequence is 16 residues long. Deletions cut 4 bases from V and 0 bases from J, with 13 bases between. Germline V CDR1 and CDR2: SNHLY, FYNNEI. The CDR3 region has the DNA TGTGCCAGCAGTGGTTGGGGGGAAAGAGCCAAAAACATTCAGTACTTC. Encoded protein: CASSGWGERAKNIQYF.

In nucleotides, the CDR3 is TGCAGTGCTAGAGATCTTAGGCTAGCGGAAGAGACCCAGTACTTC. It is translated as CSARDLRLAEETQYF. The V gene is TRBV20-1, the J gene TRBJ2-5; 7 nucleotides agree with TRBD2. V shed 0 bases, J shed 3 bases, and the junction held 7 bases outside the gene matches. This CDR3 comprises 15 residues. Germline CDR1 is DFQATT and CDR2 is SNEGSKA (reference sequence).

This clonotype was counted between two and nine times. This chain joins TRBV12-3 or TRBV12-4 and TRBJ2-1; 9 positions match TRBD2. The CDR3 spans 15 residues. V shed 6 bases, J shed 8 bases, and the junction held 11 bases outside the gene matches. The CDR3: CASSPSGGPYDEQFF. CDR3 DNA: TGTGCCAGCAGCCCAAGCGGGGGGCCTTACGATGAGCAGTTCTTC.

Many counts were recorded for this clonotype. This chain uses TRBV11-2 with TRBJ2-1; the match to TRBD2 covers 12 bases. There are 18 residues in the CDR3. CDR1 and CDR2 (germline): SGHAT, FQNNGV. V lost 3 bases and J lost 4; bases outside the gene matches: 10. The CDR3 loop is CASSFSPSTSGGYNEQFF. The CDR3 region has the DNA TGTGCCAGCAGCTTCAGCCCTTCGACTAGCGGGGGTTACAATGAGCAGTTCTTC.

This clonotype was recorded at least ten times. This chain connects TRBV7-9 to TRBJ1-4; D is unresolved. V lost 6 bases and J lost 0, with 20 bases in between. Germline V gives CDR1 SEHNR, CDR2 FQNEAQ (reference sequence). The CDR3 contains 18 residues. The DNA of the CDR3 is TGTGCCAGCAGTTTGGAAAGGGCCTCCTCAGCAACTAATGAAAAACTGTTTTTT. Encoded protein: CASSLERASSATNEKLFF.

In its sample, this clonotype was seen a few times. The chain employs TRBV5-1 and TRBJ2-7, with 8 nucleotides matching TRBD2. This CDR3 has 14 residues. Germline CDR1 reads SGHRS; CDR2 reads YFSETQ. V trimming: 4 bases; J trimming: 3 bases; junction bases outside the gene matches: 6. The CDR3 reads CASSELRGGYEQYF. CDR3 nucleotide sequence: TGCGCCAGCAGCGAACTTCGGGGGGGCTACGAGCAGTACTTC.

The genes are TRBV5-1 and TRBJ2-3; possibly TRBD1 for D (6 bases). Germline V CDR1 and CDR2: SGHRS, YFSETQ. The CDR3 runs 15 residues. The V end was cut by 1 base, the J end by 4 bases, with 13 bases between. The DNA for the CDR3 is TGCGCCAGCAGCTTGCCCATGGGGGCTGCAGATACGCAGTATTTT. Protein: CASSLPMGAADTQYF. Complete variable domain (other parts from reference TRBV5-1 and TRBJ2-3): KAGVTQTPRYLIKTRGQQVTLSCSPISGHRSVSWYQQTPGQGLQFLFEYFSETQRNKGNFPGRFSGRQFSNSRSEMNVSTLELGDSALYLCASSLPMGAADTQYFGPGTRLTVL.

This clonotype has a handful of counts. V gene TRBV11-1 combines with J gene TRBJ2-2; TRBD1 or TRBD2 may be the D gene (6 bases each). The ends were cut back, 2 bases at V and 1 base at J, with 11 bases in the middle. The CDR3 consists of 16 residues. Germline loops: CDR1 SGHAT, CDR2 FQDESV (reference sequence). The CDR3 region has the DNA TGTGCCAGCAGCTTAAGGGGGGCGATGAACACCGGGGAGCTGTTTTTT. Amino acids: CASSLRGAMNTGELFF.

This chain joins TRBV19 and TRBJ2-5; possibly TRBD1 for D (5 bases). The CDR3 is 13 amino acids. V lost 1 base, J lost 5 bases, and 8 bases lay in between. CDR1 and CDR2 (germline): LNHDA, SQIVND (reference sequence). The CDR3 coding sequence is TGTGCCAGTAGTATAGGGGGCAGGGAGACCCAGTACTTC. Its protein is CASSIGGRETQYF.

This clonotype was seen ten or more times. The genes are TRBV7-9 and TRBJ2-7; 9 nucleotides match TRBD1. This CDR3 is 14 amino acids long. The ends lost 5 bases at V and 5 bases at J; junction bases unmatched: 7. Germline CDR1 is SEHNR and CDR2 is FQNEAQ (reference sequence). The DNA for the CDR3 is TGTGCCAGCAGCCTCCGGGACAGGGCCGACGAGCAGTACTTC. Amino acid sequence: CASSLRDRADEQYF.